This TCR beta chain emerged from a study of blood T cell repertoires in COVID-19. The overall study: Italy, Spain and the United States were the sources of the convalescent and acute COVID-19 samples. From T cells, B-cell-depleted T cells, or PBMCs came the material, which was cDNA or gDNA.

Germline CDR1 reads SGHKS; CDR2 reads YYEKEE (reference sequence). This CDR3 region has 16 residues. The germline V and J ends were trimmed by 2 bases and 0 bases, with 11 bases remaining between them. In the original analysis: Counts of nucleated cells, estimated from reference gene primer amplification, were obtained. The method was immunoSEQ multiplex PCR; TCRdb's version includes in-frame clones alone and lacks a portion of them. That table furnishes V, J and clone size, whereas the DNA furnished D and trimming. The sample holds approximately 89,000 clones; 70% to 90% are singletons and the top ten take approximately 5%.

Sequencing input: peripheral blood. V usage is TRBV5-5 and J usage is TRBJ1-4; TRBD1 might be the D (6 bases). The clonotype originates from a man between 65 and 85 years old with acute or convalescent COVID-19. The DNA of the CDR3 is TGTGCCAGCAGCTTTACACAGGGCACAACTAATGAAAAACTGTTTTTT. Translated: CASSFTQGTTNEKLFF.